The clone carrying this T cell receptor (beta chain) was seen only a few times. The CDR3 contains 11 residues. V lost 6 bases, J lost 7 bases, and 10 bases lay in between. Germline CDR1 reads MGHDK; CDR2 reads SYGVNS. MiXCR, applied by TCRdb to the RT-PCR reads, yields one record per CDR3 protein. The repertoire includes hundreds of thousands of distinct CDR3 sequences, approximately 15% of them detected once, and 3% to 4.5% sits in the top ten. The specimen sequenced was memory CD4+ T cells from blood. This TCR was recovered from a female donor in good health, serving as a healthy control. The chain carries TRBV25-1 and TRBJ2-7, with D maybe TRBD1 (6 bases). DNA for the CDR3: TGTGCCAGCAGGGGGGCTAGAGAGCAGTACTTC. It codes for CASRGAREQYF.